This T cell receptor (beta chain) was recorded in a study of technical replicates of blood from several donors. Only one count was recorded for this clone. CDR1 SGHRS and CDR2 YFSETQ come from the germline V gene. V lost 4 bases and J 5 bases, leaving 13 bases between the germline ends. The CDR3 extends over 13 amino acids. This table comes from immunoSEQ multiplex PCR, and its TCRdb copy is limited to in-frame clones, with some not included. The repertoire consists of about 17,000 clones, with around 90% occurring once and the leading ten covering approximately 12%. This sequence joins TRBV5-1 and TRBJ2-7, with D possibly being TRBD1 (5 bases). The sequenced material came from PBMCs. The origin of this receptor is a human donor in good health. CDR3 in DNA: TGCGCCAGCAGCCCCCTCGGCAGGGACGAGCAGTACTTC. Amino acids: CASSPLGRDEQYF.